The 27 T cell receptor beta chains given below trace back to one sample, sequenced in a study of T cells after yellow fever vaccination. Each CDR3 protein is one row after TCRdb ran MiXCR on the 5' RACE reads. The table lists about 580,000 distinct CDR3 sequences, about 15% of them singletons, with 15% to 20% in the top ten. The specimen was PBMCs, collected less than 6 days after the first yellow fever vaccination. These receptors were obtained from a man aged 18 to 30 who received the YFV17D yellow fever vaccine.

The CDR3 spells CASTVTMAGELFF. The CDR3 DNA reads as TGTGCCAGCACGGTGACAATGGCCGGGGAGCTGTTTTTT. The chain combines TRBV2 with TRBJ2-2; D unclear. CDR1 and CDR2 from the germline V gene are SNHLY and FYNNEI. There are 13 residues in the CDR3. The V end was cut by 7 bases, the J end by 6 bases, with 12 bases between.

A few counts support this clonotype. The chain uses TRBV6-5 and TRBJ1-4; no definite D call. With 0 bases removed from V and 7 bases from J, the gap between germline ends came to 9 bases. CDR3 size: 14 residues. Germline V gene lookup returns CDR1 MNHEY and CDR2 SVGAGI. The CDR3 nucleotides read TGTGCCAGCAGTTACTCTAAGGCTTCTGAAAAACTGTTTTTT. Residues: CASSYSKASEKLFF.

The rearrangement uses TRBV5-1 and TRBJ2-3, with D uncertain. Trimming pared 4 bases from V and 0 bases from J, leaving 12 bases between. Germline V lookup: CDR1 SGHRS, CDR2 YFSETQ. The CDR3 is 15 amino acids. The CDR3 DNA reads as TGCGCCAGCAGCCGTGCTAACTTAAGCACAGATACGCAGTATTTT. Protein sequence: CASSRANLSTDTQYF. Supplemented by reference TRBV5-1 and TRBJ2-3, the full variable domain reads KAGVTQTPRYLIKTRGQQVTLSCSPISGHRSVSWYQQTPGQGLQFLFEYFSETQRNKGNFPGRFSGRQFSNSRSEMNVSTLELGDSALYLCASSRANLSTDTQYFGPGTRLTVL.

In this sample, this clonotype turned up a few times. The chain is built from TRBV2 and TRBJ1-3; no clear D gene. The CDR3 loop spans 15 amino acids. Trimming shortened V by 2 bases and J by 0 bases, and 8 bases separated the two germline ends. The germline V gene has CDR1 SNHLY and CDR2 FYNNEI. CDR3 sequence: CASSEYSFSGNTIYF. In nucleotides, the CDR3 is TGTGCCAGCAGTGAATACAGCTTCTCTGGAAACACCATATATTTT. The full variable domain, its missing parts supplied by reference TRBV2 and TRBJ1-3, is EPEVTQTPSHQVTQMGQEVILRCVPISNHLYFYWYRQILGQKVEFLVSFYNNEISEKSEIFDDQFSVERPDGSNFTLKIRSTKLEDSAMYFCASSEYSFSGNTIYFGEGSWLTVV.

The chain joins TRBV29-1 to TRBJ2-5, with 9 bases identical to TRBD2. This CDR3 is 15 amino acids long. CDR1 SQVTM and CDR2 ANQGSEA come from the germline V gene. Germline trimming cut 3 bases from V and 4 bases from J; bases unmatched to any gene: 9. The CDR3 reads CSVERAGGPRETQYF. The CDR3 nucleotides read TGCAGCGTTGAGAGGGCGGGGGGGCCTAGAGAGACCCAGTACTTC.

The chain couples TRBV29-1 to TRBJ2-1; weak D call: TRBD1 (6 bases). The germline V gene has CDR1 SQVTM and CDR2 ANQGSEA. V lost 1 base, J lost 3 bases, and 10 bases lay in between. The CDR3 consists of 14 residues. In DNA, the CDR3 is TGCAGCGTTGAAGGTCAGGGGAACTACAATGAGCAGTTCTTC. This sequence encodes CSVEGQGNYNEQFF.

This clonotype was seen more than once but under ten times. The chain combines TRBV4-3 with TRBJ1-2, with D possibly TRBD1 on 5 matching bases. Germline V gene data show CDR1 as LGHNA and CDR2 as YSLEER. The V gene lost 4 bases and the J gene lost 7 bases, with 13 bases spanning the gap. CDR3 size: 13 residues. The CDR3 DNA reads as TGCGCCAGCAGCCGCGTGGAGGGACGTGGCTACACCTTC. Its translation: CASSRVEGRGYTF.

This clonotype was counted between two and nine times. The chain carries TRBV5-1 and TRBJ2-7; the match to TRBD2 covers 12 bases. Germline CDR1 is SGHRS and CDR2 is YFSETQ. After removal of 1 base from V and 0 bases from J, the junction contained 5 bases not matched to a gene. This CDR3 is 17 amino acids long. The CDR3 loop is CASSLTSGGTHSYEQYF. CDR3 coding DNA: TGCGCCAGCAGCTTGACTAGCGGGGGGACCCACTCCTACGAGCAGTACTTC. The whole variable domain, filled in from reference TRBV5-1 and TRBJ2-7, reads KAGVTQTPRYLIKTRGQQVTLSCSPISGHRSVSWYQQTPGQGLQFLFEYFSETQRNKGNFPGRFSGRQFSNSRSEMNVSTLELGDSALYLCASSLTSGGTHSYEQYFGPGTRLTVT.

The rearrangement links TRBV7-9 to TRBJ2-4; D is unresolved. This CDR3 is built from 12 residues. Germline V CDR1 and CDR2: SEHNR, FQNEAQ (reference sequence). The V end lost 2 bases, the J end lost 6 bases, and 5 bases lay between the germline ends. The CDR3 bases are TGTGCCAGCAGCTTATATGCAAACATTCAGTACTTC. Its protein is CASSLYANIQYF.

The rearrangement uses TRBV11-1 and TRBJ2-5; 9 bases fit TRBD2. The germline V gene encodes CDR1 SGHAT and CDR2 FQDESV (reference sequence). The V and J ends lost 5 bases and 0 bases, in that order; junction bases with no gene match: 4. This CDR3 is built from 15 residues. CDR3 bases: TGTGCCAGCAGCCCGCGGGGGGGGTACCAAGAGACCCAGTACTTC. This translates into CASSPRGGYQETQYF.

The J gene is TRBJ1-4, the V gene TRBV4-3; D is ambiguous. Germline loops: CDR1 LGHNA, CDR2 YSLEER. V was trimmed by 5 bases and J by 5 bases, leaving 9 bases between them. This CDR3 comprises 13 residues. The CDR3 protein is CASSYHGNEKLFF. The DNA of the CDR3 is TGCGCCAGCAGCTATCACGGGAATGAAAAACTGTTTTTT.

This rearrangement joins TRBV3-1 to TRBJ2-5; 8 bases match TRBD1. Germline-derived CDR1 and CDR2 are LGHDT and YNNKEL (reference sequence). V was clipped by 4 bases and J by 5 bases; unmatched bases: 9. The CDR3 covers 15 residues. The CDR3 loop is CASSPTWTGPETQYF. The CDR3 DNA reads as TGTGCCAGCAGCCCTACATGGACAGGGCCCGAGACCCAGTACTTC.

The chain uses TRBV19 and TRBJ1-1; D not resolved. Trimming shortened V by 6 bases and J by 1 base, and 9 bases separated the two germline ends. Germline CDR1 LNHDA, CDR2 SQIVND (reference sequence). This CDR3 is 13 amino acids long. The CDR3 here is CASRPSQNTEAFF. CDR3 coding DNA: TGTGCCAGTAGGCCCTCTCAGAACACTGAAGCTTTCTTT.

The rearrangement joins TRBV2 to TRBJ2-7; TRBD1 agrees at 7 bases. CDR1 SNHLY and CDR2 FYNNEI come from the germline V gene. V shed 2 bases, J shed 2 bases, and the junction held 3 bases outside the gene matches. The CDR3 extends over 14 amino acids. This chain's CDR3 is CASSEQGVTYEQYF. The CDR3 coding sequence is TGTGCCAGCAGTGAACAGGGGGTCACCTACGAGCAGTACTTC. Using reference TRBV2 and TRBJ2-7 for the parts outside the CDR3, the full variable domain is EPEVTQTPSHQVTQMGQEVILRCVPISNHLYFYWYRQILGQKVEFLVSFYNNEISEKSEIFDDQFSVERPDGSNFTLKIRSTKLEDSAMYFCASSEQGVTYEQYFGPGTRLTVT.

The rearrangement joins TRBV12-3 or TRBV12-4 to TRBJ2-7; D is perhaps TRBD1 or TRBD2 (6 bases each). The CDR3 sequence is 14 residues long. V shed 7 bases and J shed 5 bases, with 18 bases lying between them. The CDR3 sequence is CASTSEGGLDEQYF. CDR3 bases: TGTGCCAGCACCTCAGAGGGGGGCCTAGACGAGCAGTACTTC.

The chain is built from TRBV5-5 and TRBJ1-5; the D is unclear. Trimming stripped 1 base from V and 0 bases from J, with 8 bases between. The germline V gene encodes CDR1 SGHKS and CDR2 YYEKEE (reference sequence). The CDR3 length is 15 residues. In DNA form, the CDR3 reads TGTGCCAGCAGCTTGATTCCACTTAGCAATCAGCCCCAGCATTTT. Its translation: CASSLIPLSNQPQHF.

This clonotype was picked up one time. The chain has TRBV3-1 and TRBJ2-5, with a possible D match to TRBD1 (6 bases). CDR1 LGHDT and CDR2 YNNKEL come from the germline V gene (reference sequence). The CDR3 contains 17 residues. Trimming took 0 bases from V and 5 from J, leaving 19 bases between them. The CDR3 region has the DNA TGTGCCAGCAGCCAAGAAGAACAGGGTTCGGGCAGGGAGACCCAGTACTTC. Translating it yields CASSQEEQGSGRETQYF.

This clonotype was seen a handful of times. The V call is TRBV6-2 or TRBV6-3, the J call TRBJ1-1; a possible D gene is TRBD1 (6 bases). The CDR3 is made up of 15 amino acids. Between the trimmed V and J ends, which lost 6 bases and 2 bases, there was a span of 16 bases. Germline V gene lookup returns CDR1 MNHEY and CDR2 SVGEGT. For the CDR3, the DNA is TGTGCCAGCAGGAAGACAGGCGGGGTTAACACTGAAGCTTTCTTT. This gives the protein CASRKTGGVNTEAFF.

The J gene is TRBJ1-1, the V gene TRBV7-6, with TRBD1 matching over 8 bases. Germline CDR1 is SGHVS and CDR2 is FNYEAQ. This CDR3 has 14 residues. Germline trimming cut 4 bases from V and 8 bases from J; bases unmatched to any gene: 9. The CDR3 loop is CASSSAGGAGEAFF. Written as DNA, the CDR3 is TGTGCCAGCAGCTCCGCAGGGGGCGCGGGCGAAGCTTTCTTT. Full variable domain (rest looked up from reference TRBV7-6 and TRBJ1-1): GAGVSQSPRYKVTKRGQDVALRCDPISGHVSLYWYRQALGQGPEFLTYFNYEAQQDKSGLPNDRFSAERPEGSISTLTIQRTEQRDSAMYRCASSSAGGAGEAFFGQGTRLTVV.

The chain has TRBV4-3 and TRBJ1-1, with TRBD1 matching 7 bases. Germline CDR1 and CDR2: LGHNA and YSLEER. The CDR3 spans 16 residues. V lost 0 bases to trimming and J lost 3 bases; unmatched junction nucleotides: 7. The CDR3 here is CASSQDLRQGDTEAFF. The CDR3 bases are TGCGCCAGCAGCCAAGATCTAAGACAGGGAGACACTGAAGCTTTCTTT.

The V gene is TRBV4-3, the J gene TRBJ2-3; maybe TRBD2 (5 bases). Germline-derived CDR1 and CDR2 are LGHNA and YSLEER. Trimming pared 1 base from V and 6 bases from J, leaving 14 bases between. The CDR3 sequence is 15 residues long. CDR3 sequence (DNA): TGCGCCAGCAGCCAAGTTTTGGCAGGCGGGGATACGCAGTATTTT. It codes for CASSQVLAGGDTQYF.

This clonotype was detected only a few times. In DNA, the CDR3 is TGTGCCAGCAGTCCCACCCGGACAGGGAGGAATCAGCCCCAGCATTTT. Translated: CASSPTRTGRNQPQHF. The gene calls are TRBV28 and TRBJ1-5; 8 positions match TRBD1. The V gene end was trimmed by 5 bases and the J gene end by 4 bases; junction bases not matched to a gene: 10. Germline CDR1 is MDHEN and CDR2 is SYDVKM. The CDR3 is 16 residues long.

This clonotype is a singleton in its sample. This chain uses TRBV7-1 with TRBJ1-3; no clear D. TRBV7-1 is an ORF, and what it does is uncertain. Trimming cost V 6 bases and J 8 bases, with 8 bases left between them. This CDR3 has 11 amino acids. The CDR3 loop is CASRRADTIYF. CDR3 bases: TGTGCCAGCAGGAGGGCGGACACCATATATTTT.

This clonotype showed up just a few times. The chain employs TRBV5-1 and TRBJ2-7; D is perhaps TRBD1 (6 bases). The V gene lost 4 bases and the J gene lost 1 base, with 18 bases spanning the gap. The germline V gene encodes CDR1 SGHRS and CDR2 YFSETQ. The CDR3 is 16 amino acids. This CDR3 reads CASSPAGDRPSYEQYF. CDR3 DNA sequence: TGCGCCAGCAGCCCAGCAGGGGACCGACCATCCTACGAGCAGTACTTC.

This clonotype has more than one count but fewer than ten. The gene calls are TRBV6-5 and TRBJ1-2, with D maybe TRBD1 (5 bases). The CDR3 runs to 17 residues. Trimming shortened V by 0 bases and J by 7 bases, and 21 bases separated the two germline ends. CDR1 MNHEY and CDR2 SVGAGI come from the germline V gene. DNA of the CDR3: TGTGCCAGCAGTTACTCGACTCTCTTTCAGGGTGATCGTGGCTACACCTTC. This gives the protein CASSYSTLFQGDRGYTF.

The chain employs TRBV6-5 and TRBJ2-1, with D hard to call. Per the germline V gene, CDR1 is MNHEY and CDR2 is SVGAGI. The CDR3 consists of 13 residues. The V end lost 8 bases, the J end lost 5 bases, and 13 bases lay between the germline ends. CDR3 amino acids: CASGSRSNNEQFF. CDR3 DNA sequence: TGTGCCAGCGGGTCCAGGAGTAACAATGAGCAGTTCTTC.

This clonotype came up a few times. The rearrangement links TRBV20-1 to TRBJ2-1; D gene unclear. Between the trimmed V and J ends, which lost 1 base and 2 bases, there was a span of 6 bases. This CDR3 contains 13 residues. CDR1 and CDR2 (germline): DFQATT, SNEGSKA (reference sequence). CDR3 coding DNA: TGCAGTGCTAGAGGCTCAACCTACAATGAGCAGTTCTTC. It translates to CSARGSTYNEQFF.